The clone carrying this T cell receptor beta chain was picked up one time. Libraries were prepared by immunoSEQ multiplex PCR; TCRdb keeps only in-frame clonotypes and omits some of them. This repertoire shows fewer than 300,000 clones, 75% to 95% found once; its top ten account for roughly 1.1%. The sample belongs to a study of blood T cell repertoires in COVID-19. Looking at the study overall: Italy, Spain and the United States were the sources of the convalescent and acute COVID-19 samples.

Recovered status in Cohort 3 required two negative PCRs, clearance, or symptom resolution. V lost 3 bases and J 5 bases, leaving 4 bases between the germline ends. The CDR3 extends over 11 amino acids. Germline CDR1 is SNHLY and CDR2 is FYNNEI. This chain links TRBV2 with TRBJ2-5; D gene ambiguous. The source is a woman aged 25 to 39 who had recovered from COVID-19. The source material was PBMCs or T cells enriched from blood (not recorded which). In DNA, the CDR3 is TGTGCCAGCAGTGATAGTGAGACCCAGTACTTC. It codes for CASSDSETQYF. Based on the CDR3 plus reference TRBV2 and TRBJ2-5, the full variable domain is EPEVTQTPSHQVTQMGQEVILRCVPISNHLYFYWYRQILGQKVEFLVSFYNNEISEKSEIFDDQFSVERPDGSNFTLKIRSTKLEDSAMYFCASSDSETQYFGPGTRLLVL.